Shown below are 17 T cell receptor beta chains from a single sample sequenced in a study of blood T cell repertoires in COVID-19. Profiled with immunoSEQ multiplex PCR; TCRdb holds only in-frame clones, not every one. The sample has about 260,000 clones, roughly nine tenths seen once. Sample: peripheral blood. These receptor sequences come from a man aged 55 to 70 who had recovered from COVID-19.

The chain recombines TRBV2 with TRBJ1-3; unclear D gene. V lost 4 bases and J lost 0, with 13 bases in between. The CDR3 is made up of 16 amino acids. Germline CDR1 and CDR2: SNHLY and FYNNEI. The CDR3 region has the DNA TGTGCCAGCAGTGCCCGGGTTTCTCTCTCTGGAAACACCATATATTTT. Translating it yields CASSARVSLSGNTIYF.

The V and J genes are TRBV15 and TRBJ2-7, with D possibly TRBD2 on 6 matching bases. The V gene's germline CDR1 is LNHNV and CDR2 YYDKDF (reference sequence). V was clipped by 6 bases and J by 1 base, with 10 bases between them. There are 13 residues in the CDR3. This chain's CDR3 is CATRTEGSYEQYF. CDR3 sequence (DNA): TGTGCCACCAGGACGGAGGGGTCCTACGAGCAGTACTTC. Together with reference TRBV15 and TRBJ2-7, the CDR3 gives the full variable domain: DAMVIQNPRYQVTQFGKPVTLSCSQTLNHNVMYWYQQKSSQAPKLLFHYYDKDFNNEADTPDNFQSRRPNTSFCFLDIRSPGLGDTAMYLCATRTEGSYEQYFGPGTRLTVT.

The genes are TRBV7-3 and TRBJ1-6, with TRBD1 matching over 7 bases. Germline V gene lookup returns CDR1 SGHTA and CDR2 FQGTGA. The CDR3 spans 14 residues. The J segment lost 10 bases and the V segment lost 1 base, leaving 4 bases of the junction unmatched. DNA of the CDR3: TGTGCCAGCAGCTTAATGAGGGGGCGGTCACCCCTCCACTTT. Protein product: CASSLMRGRSPLHF.

The V and J genes are TRBV7-2 and TRBJ1-4, with no clear D. The germline V and J ends were trimmed by 6 bases and 6 bases, with 17 bases remaining between them. Germline assignment: CDR1 SGHTA and CDR2 FQGNSA. CDR3 size: 15 residues. CDR3 bases: TGTGCCAGCAGTCCCAGGCGGGTGAGAGATGAAAAACTGTTTTTT. Protein: CASSPRRVRDEKLFF.

The chain has TRBV5-1 and TRBJ2-7; tentative D call: TRBD1 (5 bases). The CDR3 length is 12 residues. Trimming removed 4 bases at V and 3 bases at J, with 8 bases between. Germline CDR1 is SGHRS and CDR2 is YFSETQ. CDR3 region: CASSMDNYEQYF. DNA of the CDR3: TGCGCCAGCAGCATGGACAACTACGAGCAGTACTTC.

The chain is built from TRBV6-4 and TRBJ2-2; 8 bases are a match to TRBD1. Germline V CDR1 and CDR2: MRHNA, SNTAGT. The CDR3 loop spans 18 amino acids. Trimming cost V 8 bases and J 5 bases; bases outside gene matches: 19. The CDR3, as DNA: TGTGCCAGCCCCAAAAAACGAACCGGGACAGGTTGGACCGGGGAGCTGTTTTTT. Translating gives CASPKKRTGTGWTGELFF.

The genes are TRBV2 and TRBJ2-2; perhaps TRBD1 as D (5 bases). In germline, CDR1 is SNHLY, CDR2 FYNNEI. There are 14 residues in the CDR3. V was shortened by 7 bases and J by 7 bases, with 16 bases between the two germline ends. CDR3 loop: CASMTKGVVGELFF. The CDR3 DNA reads as TGTGCCAGCATGACAAAAGGGGTGGTCGGGGAGCTGTTTTTT.

This chain connects TRBV27 to TRBJ2-2; D is unresolved. Germline CDR1 and CDR2: MNHEY and SMNVEV (reference sequence). This CDR3 is built from 14 residues. V lost 0 bases and J lost 7, with 9 bases in between. The DNA for the CDR3 is TGTGCCAGCAGTTTATCTTTTGGCATCGGGGAGCTGTTTTTT. Its translation: CASSLSFGIGELFF.

The V gene is TRBV27, the J gene TRBJ2-1; D is possibly TRBD2 (6 bases). V lost 0 bases to trimming and J lost 0 bases, with 15 bases between them. Germline V CDR1 and CDR2: MNHEY, SMNVEV (reference sequence). This CDR3 is built from 18 residues. The CDR3 reads CASSLSYGDLISYNEQFF. The CDR3 nucleotides are TGTGCCAGCAGTTTATCGTACGGGGACTTAATCTCCTACAATGAGCAGTTCTTC.

The CDR3 here is CASSPPSGSSYNEQFF. CDR3 nucleotide sequence: TGCGCCAGCAGCCCCCCTAGCGGAAGCTCCTACAATGAGCAGTTCTTC. The rearrangement uses TRBV5-1 and TRBJ2-1, with TRBD2 matching over 7 bases. Germline V gives CDR1 SGHRS, CDR2 YFSETQ. J was trimmed by 0 bases and V by 4 bases; bases with no gene match: 7. This CDR3 has 16 amino acids.

This chain links TRBV19 with TRBJ1-1, with 9 bases that match TRBD1. Unmatched junction bases numbered 2, after V lost 3 bases and J lost 3 bases. Per the germline V gene, CDR1 is LNHDA and CDR2 is SQIVND (reference sequence). This CDR3 is built from 14 residues. CDR3 in DNA: TGTGCCAGTAGTATCTACAGGGGGCACACTGAAGCTTTCTTT. Encoded protein: CASSIYRGHTEAFF.

This clone was detected once. V and J are TRBV30 and TRBJ2-7, with 7 bases that match TRBD2. The CDR3 covers 14 residues. The trim removed 1 base at V and 0 bases at J, leaving 3 bases unmatched. Germline V gene data show CDR1 as GTSNPN and CDR2 as SVGIG (reference sequence). In DNA form, the CDR3 reads TGTGCCTGGAGTGCGGGGGGTCTCTCCTACGAGCAGTACTTC. The encoded protein is CAWSAGGLSYEQYF.

This clone has a single count. The chain is built from TRBV18 and TRBJ1-4, with 8 bases fitting TRBD1. The CDR3 sequence is 19 residues long. Germline V gene data show CDR1 as KGHSH and CDR2 as LQKENI. J gave up 0 bases and V 3 bases, and 12 bases lay outside the gene matches. CDR3 in DNA: TGTGCCAGCTCACCTCGACGCCCGGGACAGGTGGCAACTAATGAAAAACTGTTTTTT. Its protein product is CASSPRRPGQVATNEKLFF.

This chain connects TRBV9 to TRBJ2-7; TRBD1 matches at 9 bases. J was trimmed by 5 bases and V by 1 base; bases with no gene match: 13. CDR1 and CDR2 from the germline V gene are SGDLS and YYNGEE. The CDR3 has 17 residues. DNA for the CDR3: TGTGCCAGCAGCGTATCGGGGTCGGGACAGGGCCAAGACGAGCAGTACTTC. It is translated as CASSVSGSGQGQDEQYF.

There are a few counts of this clone. The rearrangement links TRBV5-6 to TRBJ1-6; 8 bases are shared with TRBD1. The junction had 7 bases not matched to a gene; V was cut back by 1 base and J by 7 bases. CDR3 length equals 16 residues. Germline lookup yields CDR1 SGHDT and CDR2 YYEEEE. The CDR3: CASSLTLDRVNSPLHF. CDR3 in DNA: TGTGCCAGCAGCTTGACTCTGGACAGGGTGAATTCACCCCTCCACTTT. Looking up the rest from reference TRBV5-6 and TRBJ1-6 gives the full variable domain: DAGVTQSPTHLIKTRGQQVTLRCSPKSGHDTVSWYQQALGQGPQFIFQYYEEEERQRGNFPDRFSGHQFPNYSSELNVNALLLGDSALYLCASSLTLDRVNSPLHFGNGTRLTVT.

V and J are TRBV5-4 and TRBJ2-6; D call uncertain. The CDR3 extends over 16 amino acids. Germline loops: CDR1 SGHNT, CDR2 YYREEE (reference sequence). The ends were cut back, 4 bases at V and 4 bases at J, with 15 bases in the middle. The CDR3 here is CASSLISRLGANVLTF. The DNA for the CDR3 is TGTGCCAGCAGCCTTATTTCGAGGCTGGGGGCCAACGTCCTGACTTTC.

The V gene is TRBV6-1, the J gene TRBJ1-5; no definite D call. The CDR3 sequence is 12 residues long. Germline CDR1 is MNHNS and CDR2 is SASEGT. The V gene lost 2 bases and the J gene lost 6 bases, with 5 bases spanning the gap. CDR3: CASSENRQPQHF. In DNA, the CDR3 is TGTGCCAGCAGTGAAAATCGTCAGCCCCAGCATTTT.